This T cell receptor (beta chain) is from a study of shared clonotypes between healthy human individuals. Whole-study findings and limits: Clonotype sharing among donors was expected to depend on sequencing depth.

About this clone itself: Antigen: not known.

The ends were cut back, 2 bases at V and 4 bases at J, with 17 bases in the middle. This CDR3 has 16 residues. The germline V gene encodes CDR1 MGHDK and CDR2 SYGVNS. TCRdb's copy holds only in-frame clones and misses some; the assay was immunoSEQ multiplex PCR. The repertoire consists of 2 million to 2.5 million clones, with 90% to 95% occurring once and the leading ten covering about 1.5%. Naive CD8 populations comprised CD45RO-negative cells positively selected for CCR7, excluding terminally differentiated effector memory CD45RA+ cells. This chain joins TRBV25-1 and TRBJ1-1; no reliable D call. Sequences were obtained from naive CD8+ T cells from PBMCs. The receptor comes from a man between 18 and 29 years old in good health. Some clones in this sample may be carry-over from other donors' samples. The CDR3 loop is CASSENFGGSSTEAFF. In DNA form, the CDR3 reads TGTGCCAGCAGTGAAAATTTCGGCGGGTCGTCCACTGAAGCTTTCTTT.